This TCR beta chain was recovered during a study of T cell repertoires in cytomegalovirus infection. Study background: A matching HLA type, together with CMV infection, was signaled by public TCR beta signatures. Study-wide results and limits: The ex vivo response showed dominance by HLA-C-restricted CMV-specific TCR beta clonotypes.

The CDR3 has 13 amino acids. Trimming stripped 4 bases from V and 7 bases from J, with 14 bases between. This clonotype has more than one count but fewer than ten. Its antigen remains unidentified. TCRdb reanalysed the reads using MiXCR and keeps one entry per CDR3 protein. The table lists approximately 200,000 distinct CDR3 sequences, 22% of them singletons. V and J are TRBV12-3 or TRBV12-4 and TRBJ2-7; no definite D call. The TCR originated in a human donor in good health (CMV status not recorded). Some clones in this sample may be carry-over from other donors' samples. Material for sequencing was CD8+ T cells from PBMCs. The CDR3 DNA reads TGTGCCAGCAGTTCGGGCGGACCTACAGAGCAGTACTTC. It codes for CASSSGGPTEQYF.